Listed here is a single T cell receptor (beta chain). The sample is drawn from a study of shared clonotypes between healthy human individuals. CDR1 and CDR2 (germline): SGHNT, YYREEE (reference sequence). The CDR3 has 15 amino acids. Unmatched junction bases numbered 9, after V lost 3 bases and J lost 5 bases. Genomic DNA from each subset was divided evenly over several immunoSEQ plates. It was 200 ng DNA, approximately 28,000 T cell genomes, that sorted-subset replicate PCRs used. The table came from immunoSEQ multiplex PCR; TCRdb's copy has only in-frame clones and leaves some out. The sample lists 2 million to 3 million clones; roughly 93% were seen once.

The chain links TRBV5-4 to TRBJ2-7; TRBD1 aligns across 9 bases. The TCR was taken from a man aged 18 to 30 in good health. Some clones in this sample may be carry-over from other donors' samples. The sequenced sample consisted of naive CD4+ T cells from PBMCs. Subset reported: CD45RA+ positively selected. The CDR3 DNA follows: TGTGCCAGCAGCTCTTCACAGGGGGCACGCGACGAGCAGTACTTC. Protein sequence: CASSSSQGARDEQYF.